The 10 T cell receptor beta chains below all came from one sample that was sequenced in a study of tumor-infiltrating lymphocytes in primary liver carcinoma (dated by TCRdb to about 2017). RNA from unsorted whole blood was extracted with TRIzol reagent, and germline DNA was obtained with the DNeasy Blood & Tissue kit. TCRdb records Illumina HiSeq 2500 as the sequencer. A constant-region primer and ProtoScript II reverse transcriptase were used to reverse-transcribe TCRbeta-specific cDNA from about 530 ng total RNA. The TCRbeta libraries were prepared through three rounds of nested multiplex PCR following a slightly modified ARM-PCR procedure. The first two PCR rounds used multiplex TRBV1-TRBV30 forward primers with a Cbeta reverse primer, each for approximately 10 cycles. TCRdb handled the public reads itself, with Q25 trimming in fastp and clone calling in MiXCR, and kept productive beta chains. Each CDR3 protein gets just one entry, which takes the most common genes and DNA from the rows behind it. The sample yields about 310,000 distinct CDR3 sequences; 65% were counted once. The ten largest clones capture approximately 9.4% of the sample.

Sequenced input: peripheral blood. These receptors all come from a man in his forties with primary liver carcinoma and hepatitis B virus infection.

In the case of this clonotype: A far bigger clonotype differs at one base, so this is likely a read error. The chain couples TRBV5-1 to TRBJ2-1; no reliable D call. Germline loops: CDR1 SGHRS, CDR2 YFSETQ. The CDR3 extends over 12 amino acids. V lost 3 bases and J lost 2, with 3 bases in between. CDR3 residues: CASSSAYNEQFF. Written as DNA, the CDR3 is TGCGCCAGCAGCTCGGCCTACAATGAGCAGTTCTTC.

To note about this clonotype: A much bigger clone sits one base away, suggesting this may be a read error. V and J are TRBV5-6 and TRBJ1-5; 11 nucleotides agree with TRBD1. This CDR3 region has 17 residues. Looked up from germline, CDR1 is SGHDT and CDR2 is YYEEEE. DNA of the CDR3: TGTGCCACCAGCGGCGGACAGGGGGCGTATAGCAATCAGCCCCAGCATTTT. It codes for CATSGGQGAYSNQPQHF.

Notes on this clonotype: The junction departs from germline at one end; a sequencing error may be responsible. V usage is TRBV7-8 and J usage is TRBJ1-5; no definite D call. CDR3 size: 14 residues. Germline CDR1 is SGHVS and CDR2 is FQNEAQ. The CDR3 region has the DNA TGTGCCAGCAGCTTAGCGGCGGGGTTGCCGCCCAAGCATTTT. It encodes CASSLAAGLPPKHF.

Details on this clonotype: No conserved phenylalanine or tryptophan ends this CDR3, so it is likely a read error. CDR3 sequence reads: CASSLPRNTDTQYL. The DNA for the CDR3 is TGTGCTAGCAGCTTACCCAGAAACACAGATACGCAGTATTTA. The rearrangement uses TRBV11-2 and TRBJ2-3, with D hard to call. The CDR3 loop spans 14 amino acids. Per the germline V gene, CDR1 is SGHAT and CDR2 is FQNNGV.

The rearrangement links TRBV10-3 to TRBJ1-1; D perhaps matches TRBD1 (5 bases). This CDR3 is built from 14 residues. Trimming shortened V by 2 bases and J by 0 bases, and 7 bases separated the two germline ends. The germline V gene has CDR1 ENHRY and CDR2 SYGVKD. The chain's CDR3 is CAISEQGMNTEAFF. CDR3 DNA sequence: TGTGCCATCAGTGAGCAGGGAATGAACACTGAAGCTTTCTTT.

As regards this clonotype: This may be a read error: a much more frequent sequence differs by one nucleotide. This chain joins TRBV6-5 and TRBJ1-5; D perhaps matches TRBD1 (5 bases). The CDR3 spans 14 residues. CDR1 and CDR2 from the germline V gene are MNHEY and SVGAGI. CDR3 protein: CASNYGTMGGPQHF. The CDR3 bases are TGTGCCAGCAATTACGGGACCATGGGAGGGCCCCAGCATTTT.

Concerning this clonotype: Without the conserved terminal phenylalanine or tryptophan, this CDR3 likely stems from a read error. V and J are TRBV11-2 and TRBJ1-5; D call uncertain. Per germline, CDR1 SGHAT and CDR2 FQNNGV. CDR3 length: 16 amino acids. In DNA form, the CDR3 reads TGTGTCAGCAGCCGGGGAGGTACGGGTTGGAATCAGCCCCAGCATCTT. Translating it yields CVSSRGGTGWNQPQHL.

This clonotype appeared a few times. The V gene is TRBV29-1, the J gene TRBJ1-2, with TRBD1 as a possible D gene (6 bases). From germline, CDR1 is SQVTM and CDR2 ANQGSEA. CDR3 length: 15 residues. Trimming shortened V by 2 bases and J by 10 bases, and 23 bases separated the two germline ends. The CDR3: CSVEPRTDLFRDYTF. The CDR3 DNA reads TGCAGCGTTGAACCAAGGACAGACCTCTTTCGGGACTACACCTTC.

This clonotype appeared many times. The V gene is TRBV6-2 or TRBV6-3, the J gene TRBJ1-5; D gene unclear. Trimming took off 6 bases at V and 6 bases at J, with 15 bases between the two ends. The CDR3 runs to 14 residues. Germline CDR1 and CDR2: MNHEY and SVGEGT. The CDR3 DNA sequence: TGTGCCAGCAGGCCGGGATCGTATAGTCAGCCCCAGCATTTT. It codes for CASRPGSYSQPQHF.

A note on this clonotype: One junction end disagrees with the germline gene, perhaps due to a read error. The rearrangement links TRBV29-1 to TRBJ2-1; possibly TRBD1 or TRBD2 for D (5 bases each). CDR1 and CDR2 (germline): SQVTM, ANQGSEA. The CDR3 totals 12 residues. CDR3 nucleotides: TGCAGCGTTGAAGAGGGGACCAATGTGCAGTCCTTC. Its translation is CSVEEGTNVQSF.